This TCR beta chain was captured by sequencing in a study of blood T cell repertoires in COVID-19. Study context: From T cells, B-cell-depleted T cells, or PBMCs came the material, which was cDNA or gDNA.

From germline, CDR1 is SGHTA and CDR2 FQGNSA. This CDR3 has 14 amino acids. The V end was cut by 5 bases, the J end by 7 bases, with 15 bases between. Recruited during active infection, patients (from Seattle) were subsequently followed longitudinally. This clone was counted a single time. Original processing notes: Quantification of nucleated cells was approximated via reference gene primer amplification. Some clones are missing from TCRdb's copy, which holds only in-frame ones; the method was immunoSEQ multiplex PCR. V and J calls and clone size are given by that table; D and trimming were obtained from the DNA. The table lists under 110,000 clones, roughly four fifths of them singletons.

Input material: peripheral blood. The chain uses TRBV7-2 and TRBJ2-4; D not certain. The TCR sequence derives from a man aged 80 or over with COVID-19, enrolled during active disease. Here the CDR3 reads CASSPPLNWNIQYF. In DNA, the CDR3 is TGTGCCAGCAGCCCCCCGCTGAACTGGAACATTCAGTACTTC. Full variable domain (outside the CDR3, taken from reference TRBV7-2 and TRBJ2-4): GAGVSQSPSNKVTEKGKDVELRCDPISGHTALYWYRQSLGQGLEFLIYFQGNSAPDKSGLPSDRFSAERTGGSVSTLTIQRTQQEDSAVYLCASSPPLNWNIQYFGAGTRLSVL.